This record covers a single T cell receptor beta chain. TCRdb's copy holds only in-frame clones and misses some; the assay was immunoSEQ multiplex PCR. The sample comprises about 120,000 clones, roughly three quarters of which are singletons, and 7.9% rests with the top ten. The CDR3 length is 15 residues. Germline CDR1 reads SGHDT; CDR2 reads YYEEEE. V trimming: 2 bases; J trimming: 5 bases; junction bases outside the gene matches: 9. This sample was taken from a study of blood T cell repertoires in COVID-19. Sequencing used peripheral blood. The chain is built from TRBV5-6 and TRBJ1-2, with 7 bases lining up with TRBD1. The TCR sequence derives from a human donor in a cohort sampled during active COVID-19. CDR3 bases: TGTGCCAGCAGCTTTTGGGACAGTCTGTTATATGGCTACACCTTC. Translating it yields CASSFWDSLLYGYTF.